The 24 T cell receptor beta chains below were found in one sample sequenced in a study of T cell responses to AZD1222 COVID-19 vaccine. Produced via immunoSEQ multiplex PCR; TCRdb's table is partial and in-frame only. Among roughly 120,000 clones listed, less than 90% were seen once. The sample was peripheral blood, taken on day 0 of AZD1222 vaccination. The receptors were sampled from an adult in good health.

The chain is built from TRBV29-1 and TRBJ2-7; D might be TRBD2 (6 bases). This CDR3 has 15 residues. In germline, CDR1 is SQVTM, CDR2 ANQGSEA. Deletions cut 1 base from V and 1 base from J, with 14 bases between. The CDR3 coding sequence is TGCAGCGTTGAAGTGCTGGCGGGGACTTCCTACGAGCAGTACTTC. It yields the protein CSVEVLAGTSYEQYF.

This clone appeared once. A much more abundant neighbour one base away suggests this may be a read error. DNA of the CDR3: TGTGCCAGCAGCTTAGGAGGGGGCTACGAGCAGTACTTC. It translates to CASSLGGGYEQYF. This rearrangement joins TRBV7-8 to TRBJ2-7, with D possibly being TRBD1 (6 bases). The length of the CDR3 is 13 residues. The ends were cut back, 1 base at V and 3 bases at J, with 7 bases in the middle. In germline, CDR1 is SGHVS, CDR2 FQNEAQ.

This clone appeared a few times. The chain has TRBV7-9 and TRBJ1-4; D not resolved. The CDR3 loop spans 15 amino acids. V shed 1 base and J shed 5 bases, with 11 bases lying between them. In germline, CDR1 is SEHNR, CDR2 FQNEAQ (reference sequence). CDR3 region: CASSLVDWVNEKLFF. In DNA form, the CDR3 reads TGTGCCAGCAGCTTAGTTGACTGGGTGAATGAAAAACTGTTTTTT.

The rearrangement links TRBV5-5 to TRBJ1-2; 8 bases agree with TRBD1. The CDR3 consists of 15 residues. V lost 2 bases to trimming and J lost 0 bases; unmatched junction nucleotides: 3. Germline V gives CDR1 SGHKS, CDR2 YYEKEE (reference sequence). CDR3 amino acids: CASSFGQGANYGYTF. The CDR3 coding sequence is TGTGCCAGCAGCTTCGGACAGGGAGCTAACTATGGCTACACCTTC.

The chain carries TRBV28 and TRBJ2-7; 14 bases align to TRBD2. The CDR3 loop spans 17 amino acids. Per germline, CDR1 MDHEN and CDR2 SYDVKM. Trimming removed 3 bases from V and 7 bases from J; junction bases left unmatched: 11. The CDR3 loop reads CASSFLPGTSGRGEQYF. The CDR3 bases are TGTGCCAGCAGTTTCTTGCCCGGGACTAGCGGGAGAGGGGAGCAGTACTTC.

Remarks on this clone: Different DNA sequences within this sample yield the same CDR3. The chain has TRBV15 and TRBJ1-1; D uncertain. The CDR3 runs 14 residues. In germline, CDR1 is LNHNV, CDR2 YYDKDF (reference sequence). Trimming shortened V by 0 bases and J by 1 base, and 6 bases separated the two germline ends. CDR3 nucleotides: TGTGCCACCAGCAGAGATAACAGGAACACTGAAGCTTTCTTT. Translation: CATSRDNRNTEAFF. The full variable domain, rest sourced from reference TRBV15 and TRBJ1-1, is DAMVIQNPRYQVTQFGKPVTLSCSQTLNHNVMYWYQQKSSQAPKLLFHYYDKDFNNEADTPDNFQSRRPNTSFCFLDIRSPGLGDTAMYLCATSRDNRNTEAFFGQGTRLTVV.

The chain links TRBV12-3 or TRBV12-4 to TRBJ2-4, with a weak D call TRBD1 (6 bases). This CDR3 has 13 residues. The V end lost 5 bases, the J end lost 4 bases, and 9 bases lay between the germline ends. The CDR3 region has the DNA TGTGCCAGCAGTCAGGGGTTAAAAAACATTCAGTACTTC. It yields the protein CASSQGLKNIQYF.

The CDR3 protein is CASSPGQGTSYEQYF. DNA of the CDR3: TGTGCCAGCAGCCCGGGACAGGGGACCTCATACGAGCAGTACTTC. The chain recombines TRBV7-9 with TRBJ2-7, with 10 bases lining up with TRBD1. Germline assignment: CDR1 SEHNR and CDR2 FQNEAQ (reference sequence). V was pared by 5 bases and J by 4 bases, with 8 bases of the junction left unmatched. There are 15 residues in the CDR3.

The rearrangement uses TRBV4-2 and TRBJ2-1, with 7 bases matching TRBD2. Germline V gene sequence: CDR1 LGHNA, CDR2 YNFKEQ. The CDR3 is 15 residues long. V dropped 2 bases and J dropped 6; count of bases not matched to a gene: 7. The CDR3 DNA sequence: TGTGCCAGCAGCCAACTCTGGTCGGGGGGCAATGAGCAGTTCTTC. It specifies CASSQLWSGGNEQFF.

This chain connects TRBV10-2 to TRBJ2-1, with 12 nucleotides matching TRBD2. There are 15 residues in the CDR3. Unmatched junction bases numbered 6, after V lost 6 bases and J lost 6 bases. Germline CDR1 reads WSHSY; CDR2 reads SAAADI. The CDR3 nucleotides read TGCGCCAGCAGCCATGGACTAGCGGGACGCAATGAGCAGTTCTTC. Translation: CASSHGLAGRNEQFF.

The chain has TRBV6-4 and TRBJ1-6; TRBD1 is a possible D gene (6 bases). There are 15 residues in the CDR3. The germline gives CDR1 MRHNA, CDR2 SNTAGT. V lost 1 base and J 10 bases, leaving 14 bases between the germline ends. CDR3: CASSDCRGLKSPLHF. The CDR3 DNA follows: TGTGCCAGCAGTGACTGTCGGGGGCTAAAGTCACCCCTCCACTTT.

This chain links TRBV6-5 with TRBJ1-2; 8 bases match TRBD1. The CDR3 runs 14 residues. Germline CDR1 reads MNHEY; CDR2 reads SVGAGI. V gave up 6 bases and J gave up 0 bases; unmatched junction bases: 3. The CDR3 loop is CASRSGGANYGYTF. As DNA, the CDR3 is TGTGCCAGCAGGTCAGGGGGCGCTAACTATGGCTACACCTTC.

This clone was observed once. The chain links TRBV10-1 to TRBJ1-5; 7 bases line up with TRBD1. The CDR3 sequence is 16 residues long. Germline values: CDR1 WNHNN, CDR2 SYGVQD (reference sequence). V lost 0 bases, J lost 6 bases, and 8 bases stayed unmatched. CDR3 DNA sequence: TGCGCCAGCAGTGAGTCGAATAGGGGGCAGATTCAGCCCCAGCATTTT. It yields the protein CASSESNRGQIQPQHF.

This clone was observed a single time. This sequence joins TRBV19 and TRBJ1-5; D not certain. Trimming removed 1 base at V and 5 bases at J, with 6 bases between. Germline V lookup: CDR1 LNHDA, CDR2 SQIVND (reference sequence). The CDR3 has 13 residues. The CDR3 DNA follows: TGTGCCAGTAGTATAGCGGGGTATCAGCCCCAGCATTTT. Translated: CASSIAGYQPQHF.

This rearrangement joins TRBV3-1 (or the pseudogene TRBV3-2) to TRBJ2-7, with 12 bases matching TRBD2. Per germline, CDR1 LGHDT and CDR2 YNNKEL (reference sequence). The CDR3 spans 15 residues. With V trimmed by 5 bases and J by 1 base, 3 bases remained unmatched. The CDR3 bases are TGTGCCAGCAGCACCACTAGCGGGAGGTCCTACGAGCAGTACTTC. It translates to CASSTTSGRSYEQYF.

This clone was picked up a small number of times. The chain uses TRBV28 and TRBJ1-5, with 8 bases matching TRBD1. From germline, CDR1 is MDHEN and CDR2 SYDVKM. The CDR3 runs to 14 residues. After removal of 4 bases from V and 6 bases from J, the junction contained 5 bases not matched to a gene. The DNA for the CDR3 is TGTGCCAGCAGTTCACAGGGGGTGGGTCAGCCCCAGCATTTT. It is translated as CASSSQGVGQPQHF.

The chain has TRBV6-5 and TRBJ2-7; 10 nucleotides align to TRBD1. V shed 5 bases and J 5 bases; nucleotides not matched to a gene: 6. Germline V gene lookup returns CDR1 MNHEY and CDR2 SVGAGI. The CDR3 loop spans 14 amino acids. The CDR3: CASSPTGGLHEQYF. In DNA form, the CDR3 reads TGTGCCAGCAGTCCGACAGGGGGCCTGCACGAGCAGTACTTC.

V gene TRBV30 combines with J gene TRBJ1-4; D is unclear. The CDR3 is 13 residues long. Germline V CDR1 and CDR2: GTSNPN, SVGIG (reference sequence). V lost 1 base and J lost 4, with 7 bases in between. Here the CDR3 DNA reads TGTGCCTGGAGTGGCAGCCATAATGAAAAACTGTTTTTT. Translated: CAWSGSHNEKLFF.

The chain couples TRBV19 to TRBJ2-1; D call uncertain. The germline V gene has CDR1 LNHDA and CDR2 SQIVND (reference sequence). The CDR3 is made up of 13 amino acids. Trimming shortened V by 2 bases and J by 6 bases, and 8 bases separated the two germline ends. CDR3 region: CASSISILNEQFF. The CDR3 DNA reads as TGTGCCAGTAGTATAAGTATCCTCAATGAGCAGTTCTTC.

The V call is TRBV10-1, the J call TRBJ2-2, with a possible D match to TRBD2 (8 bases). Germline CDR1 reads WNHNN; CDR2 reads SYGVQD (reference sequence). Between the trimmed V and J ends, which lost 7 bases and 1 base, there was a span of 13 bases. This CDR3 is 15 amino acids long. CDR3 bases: TGCGCCAGCATCGGGAGGGGGCAGAACACCGGGGAGCTGTTTTTT. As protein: CASIGRGQNTGELFF.

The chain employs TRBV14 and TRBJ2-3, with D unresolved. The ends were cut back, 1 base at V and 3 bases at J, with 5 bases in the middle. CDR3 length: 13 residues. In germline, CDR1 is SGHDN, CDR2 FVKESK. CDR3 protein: CASSQVGTDTQYF. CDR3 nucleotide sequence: TGTGCCAGCAGCCAAGTTGGGACAGATACGCAGTATTTT.

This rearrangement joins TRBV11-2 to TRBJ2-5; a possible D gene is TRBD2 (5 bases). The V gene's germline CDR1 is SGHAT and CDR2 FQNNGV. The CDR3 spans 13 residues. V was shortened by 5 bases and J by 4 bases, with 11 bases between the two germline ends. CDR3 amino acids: CASSRTVRETQYF. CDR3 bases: TGTGCCAGCAGCCGGACTGTTCGAGAGACCCAGTACTTC.

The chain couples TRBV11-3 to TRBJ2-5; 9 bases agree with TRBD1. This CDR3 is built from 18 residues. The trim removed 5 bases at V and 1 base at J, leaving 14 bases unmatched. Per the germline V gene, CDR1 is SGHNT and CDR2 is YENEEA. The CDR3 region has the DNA TGTGCCAGCAGCAAAACGCAGAGGACAGGGGCTATCCAAGAGACCCAGTACTTC. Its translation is CASSKTQRTGAIQETQYF.

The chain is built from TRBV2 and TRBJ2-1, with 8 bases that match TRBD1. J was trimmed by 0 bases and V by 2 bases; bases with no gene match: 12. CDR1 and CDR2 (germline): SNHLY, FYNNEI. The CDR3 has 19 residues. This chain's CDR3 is CASSEPETGAFSSYNEQFF. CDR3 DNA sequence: TGTGCCAGCAGTGAACCCGAGACAGGGGCCTTCAGCTCCTACAATGAGCAGTTCTTC.